The 27 T cell receptor beta chains in this list originate from one sample, sequenced in a study of shared clonotypes between healthy human individuals. Assay used: immunoSEQ multiplex PCR; TCRdb lists only in-frame clones, some missing. The sample holds around 450,000 clones, about four fifths seen once. The sequenced sample consisted of PBMCs. The receptor set was obtained from a middle-aged woman in good health. Some clones in this sample may be carry-over from other donors' samples.

The rearrangement uses TRBV28 and TRBJ2-2, with TRBD2 matching 8 bases. The V segment lost 6 bases and the J segment 1 base; nucleotides outside the gene matches: 1. Germline CDR1 and CDR2: MDHEN and SYDVKM. The CDR3 is made up of 14 amino acids. The CDR3 region is CASSGGVNTGELFF. The CDR3, as DNA: TGTGCCAGCAGCGGGGGGGTGAACACCGGGGAGCTGTTTTTT.

The chain couples TRBV18 to TRBJ2-1, with 9 bases aligning to TRBD2. The CDR3 has 15 amino acids. J was trimmed by 7 bases and V by 0 bases; bases with no gene match: 4. Germline-derived CDR1 and CDR2 are KGHSH and LQKENI. The CDR3 coding sequence is TGTGCCAGCTCACCACCGGTAGCGGGAGAGAATGAGCAGTTCTTC. Its protein product is CASSPPVAGENEQFF.

This chain links TRBV9 with TRBJ1-4, with D possibly matching TRBD1 (5 bases). This CDR3 has 14 residues. The germline V gene has CDR1 SGDLS and CDR2 YYNGEE. Trimming stripped 0 bases from V and 8 bases from J, with 11 bases between. CDR3 sequence (DNA): TGTGCCAGCAGCGTAGACCGGGGGAAGGAAAAACTGTTTTTT. Translating gives CASSVDRGKEKLFF.

V and J are TRBV28 and TRBJ1-1, with a tentative D call TRBD1 (5 bases). Per the germline V gene, CDR1 is MDHEN and CDR2 is SYDVKM. CDR3 size: 14 residues. V was pared by 2 bases and J by 8 bases, with 15 bases between. Written as DNA, the CDR3 is TGTGCCAGCAGTTTAAAGGGGTTTGGGAACGAAGCTTTCTTT. It translates to CASSLKGFGNEAFF. The variable domain in full, with the rest retrieved from reference TRBV28 and TRBJ1-1, is DVKVTQSSRYLVKRTGEKVFLECVQDMDHENMFWYRQDPGLGLRLIYFSYDVKMKEKGDIPEGYSVSREKKERFSLILESASTNQTSMYLCASSLKGFGNEAFFGQGTRLTVV.

This clone appeared a few times. The V call is TRBV6-1, the J call TRBJ2-2; perhaps TRBD1 as D (5 bases). The germline V and J ends were trimmed by 2 bases and 4 bases, with 8 bases remaining between them. This CDR3 has 14 residues. Germline lookup yields CDR1 MNHNS and CDR2 SASEGT. The DNA for the CDR3 is TGTGCCAGCAGTGAAAGTAGGGGCACCGGGGAGCTGTTTTTT. This encodes CASSESRGTGELFF.

This chain joins TRBV5-1 and TRBJ1-2; the match to TRBD1 covers 9 bases. This CDR3 contains 14 residues. The V gene end was trimmed by 2 bases and the J gene end by 3 bases; junction bases not matched to a gene: 2. Per germline, CDR1 SGHRS and CDR2 YFSETQ. CDR3 residues: CASSLQGADYGYTF. CDR3 coding DNA: TGCGCCAGCAGCTTACAGGGGGCGGACTATGGCTACACCTTC.

Only one count was recorded for this clone. This rearrangement joins TRBV5-1 to TRBJ2-3; 7 positions agree with TRBD1. In germline, CDR1 is SGHRS, CDR2 YFSETQ. The V and J ends lost 4 bases and 4 bases, in that order; junction bases with no gene match: 9. The CDR3 spans 15 residues. The CDR3 region is CASSLRGRGSDTQYF. The DNA for the CDR3 is TGCGCCAGCAGCCTTAGGGGGCGAGGGTCAGATACGCAGTATTTT. The entire variable domain, with the rest obtained from reference TRBV5-1 and TRBJ2-3, is as follows: KAGVTQTPRYLIKTRGQQVTLSCSPISGHRSVSWYQQTPGQGLQFLFEYFSETQRNKGNFPGRFSGRQFSNSRSEMNVSTLELGDSALYLCASSLRGRGSDTQYFGPGTRLTVL.

This clone was observed a handful of times. This likely stems from a read error, as it lies one base from a far larger clone. The same CDR3 arises from other DNA sequences in this sample as well. The chain joins TRBV18 to TRBJ1-2, with no clear D. CDR1 KGHSH and CDR2 LQKENI come from the germline V gene. Trimming removed 0 bases at V and 3 bases at J, with 2 bases between. The CDR3 is 12 residues long. The CDR3 sequence: CASSPPDYGYTF. CDR3 sequence (DNA): TGTGCCAGCTCACCACCGGACTATGGCTACACCTTC.

This clone appeared many times. This sample also contains other DNA sequences that code for the same CDR3. The V gene is TRBV27, the J gene TRBJ2-3, with D tentatively TRBD2 (6 bases). V shed 5 bases and J shed 2 bases, with 17 bases lying between them. The CDR3 spans 16 residues. From germline, CDR1 is MNHEY and CDR2 SMNVEV (reference sequence). The CDR3 here is CASSPGVAEVTDTQYF. The CDR3 region has the DNA TGTGCCAGCAGTCCGGGGGTAGCGGAGGTCACAGATACGCAGTATTTT.

In this sample, this clone turned up a few times. This chain joins TRBV11-1 and TRBJ2-7, with TRBD1 as a possible D gene (5 bases). Trimming took 5 bases from V and 2 from J, leaving 7 bases between them. Germline V gene sequence: CDR1 SGHAT, CDR2 FQDESV (reference sequence). The CDR3 is 12 residues long. CDR3 coding DNA: TGTGCCAGCAGCAGGGGTACCTACGAGCAGTACTTC. This codes for CASSRGTYEQYF.

This clone was recorded many times. CDR3 nucleotides: TGTGCCAGCAGCTTAGGGCCCAGCGGGAGGACCAACTCCTACGAGCAGTACTTC. Translation: CASSLGPSGRTNSYEQYF. V is TRBV7-2 and J is TRBJ2-7, with 9 bases aligning to TRBD2. Germline V CDR1 and CDR2: SGHTA, FQGNSA. The CDR3 is 18 amino acids. Trimming took 1 base from V and 0 from J; bases not matched to a gene: 10.

The sample holds one count of this clone. The rearrangement uses TRBV28 and TRBJ1-5; maybe TRBD1 (5 bases). This CDR3 has 16 residues. The V end was cut by 4 bases, the J end by 3 bases, with 16 bases between. Germline assignment: CDR1 MDHEN and CDR2 SYDVKM. In nucleotides, the CDR3 is TGTGCCAGCAGTTATCGGGGCCCTGCAAACAATCAGCCCCAGCATTTT. Amino acid sequence: CASSYRGPANNQPQHF.

The chain links TRBV6-5 to TRBJ1-3; D not certain. Trimming cost V 2 bases and J 0 bases, with 5 bases left between them. Germline V gene sequence: CDR1 MNHEY, CDR2 SVGAGI. The CDR3 is 14 residues long. The CDR3 region is CASSYGNSGNTIYF. CDR3 DNA sequence: TGTGCCAGCAGTTACGGGAACTCTGGAAACACCATATATTTT.

The chain uses TRBV28 and TRBJ1-1; TRBD1 matches at 7 bases. The V gene's germline CDR1 is MDHEN and CDR2 SYDVKM. The CDR3 has 14 amino acids. With 6 bases clipped from V and 4 bases from J, the junction kept 8 bases outside the gene matches. CDR3 loop: CASSKGGAGTEAFF. The CDR3 bases are TGTGCCAGCAGCAAAGGGGGCGCGGGCACTGAAGCTTTCTTT.

This clone turned up a few times. V gene TRBV29-1 combines with J gene TRBJ2-7; 7 nucleotides align to TRBD1. The CDR3 spans 13 residues. The trim removed 5 bases at V and 2 bases at J, leaving 6 bases unmatched. Germline CDR1 SQVTM, CDR2 ANQGSEA. CDR3 region: CSVRRQGAYEQYF. The CDR3, as DNA: TGCAGCGTTAGACGACAGGGAGCCTACGAGCAGTACTTC.

V usage is TRBV7-9 and J usage is TRBJ2-1; 8 bases line up with TRBD2. Unmatched junction bases numbered 12, after V lost 1 base and J lost 10 bases. Germline V gene lookup returns CDR1 SEHNR and CDR2 FQNEAQ (reference sequence). The CDR3 loop spans 16 amino acids. The CDR3 nucleotides read TGTGCCAGCAGCTTAGGGGGCGGGAGGTCCGTGAGAGAGCAGTTCTTC. This codes for CASSLGGGRSVREQFF. The full variable domain, in which reference TRBV7-9 and TRBJ2-1 provide the parts outside the CDR3, is DTGVSQNPRHKITKRGQNVTFRCDPISEHNRLYWYRQTLGQGPEFLTYFQNEAQLEKSRLLSDRFSAERPKGSFSTLEIQRTEQGDSAMYLCASSLGGGRSVREQFFGPGTRLTVL.

The chain joins TRBV7-2 to TRBJ1-1; D not resolved. Per the germline V gene, CDR1 is SGHTA and CDR2 is FQGNSA. Trimming cost V 4 bases and J 5 bases, with 17 bases left between them. This CDR3 spans 15 amino acids. In nucleotides, the CDR3 is TGTGCCAGCAGCTCTGGGTTTTATGTAGTTACTGAAGCTTTCTTT. Amino acids: CASSSGFYVVTEAFF.

Here the CDR3 DNA reads TGTGCCACCGACGGGGGAGCAACAAAGCAAGAGACCCAGTACTTC. Its protein is CATDGGATKQETQYF. V gene TRBV7-8 combines with J gene TRBJ2-5; tentatively, D is TRBD2 (6 bases). V lost 10 bases, J lost 2 bases, and 20 bases lay in between. This CDR3 spans 15 amino acids. Per germline, CDR1 SGHVS and CDR2 FQNEAQ.

This clone turned up a few times. The rearrangement joins TRBV5-1 to TRBJ1-1; D is ambiguous. The CDR3 is made up of 13 amino acids. The germline V gene has CDR1 SGHRS and CDR2 YFSETQ. The ends were cut back, 2 bases at V and 3 bases at J, with 8 bases in the middle. CDR3 sequence: CASSFGKDTEAFF. DNA for the CDR3: TGCGCCAGCAGCTTCGGGAAGGACACTGAAGCTTTCTTT.

The chain carries TRBV9 and TRBJ2-3; tentatively, D is TRBD1 or TRBD2 (6 bases each). CDR1 SGDLS and CDR2 YYNGEE come from the germline V gene. With 2 bases removed from V and 2 bases from J, the gap between germline ends came to 12 bases. The CDR3 contains 15 residues. The CDR3: CASSVWGRDTDTQYF. The CDR3 region has the DNA TGTGCCAGCAGCGTCTGGGGGCGGGACACAGATACGCAGTATTTT.

This chain connects TRBV14 to TRBJ2-5, with 11 positions matching TRBD2. The CDR3 runs to 16 residues. Germline values: CDR1 SGHDN, CDR2 FVKESK. The V gene end was trimmed by 0 bases and the J gene end by 5 bases; junction bases not matched to a gene: 5. Here the CDR3 DNA reads TGTGCCAGCAGCCAAGACGTACTAGCGGGAGTCGAGACCCAGTACTTC. Its translation is CASSQDVLAGVETQYF. The whole variable domain, remainder taken from reference TRBV14 and TRBJ2-5, is EAGVTQFPSHSVIEKGQTVTLRCDPISGHDNLYWYRRVMGKEIKFLLHFVKESKQDESGMPNNRFLAERTGGTYSTLKVQPAELEDSGVYFCASSQDVLAGVETQYFGPGTRLLVL.

The chain joins TRBV5-1 to TRBJ1-4, with D possibly TRBD1 on 6 matching bases. The CDR3 runs 15 residues. The germline V and J ends were trimmed by 1 base and 0 bases, with 7 bases remaining between them. Germline CDR1 and CDR2: SGHRS and YFSETQ. The CDR3 loop reads CASSLRGATNEKLFF. CDR3 in DNA: TGCGCCAGCAGCTTGAGGGGGGCAACTAATGAAAAACTGTTTTTT.

The rearrangement joins TRBV2 to TRBJ2-1; 9 positions match TRBD2. Germline V lookup: CDR1 SNHLY, CDR2 FYNNEI. Trimming removed 10 bases from V and 0 bases from J; junction bases left unmatched: 7. CDR3 length equals 15 residues. The CDR3 nucleotides are TGTGCCATAGGTAGCGGGAGTGGCTCCTACAATGAGCAGTTCTTC. This gives the protein CAIGSGSGSYNEQFF. Combining the CDR3 with reference TRBV2 and TRBJ2-1 gives the whole variable domain EPEVTQTPSHQVTQMGQEVILRCVPISNHLYFYWYRQILGQKVEFLVSFYNNEISEKSEIFDDQFSVERPDGSNFTLKIRSTKLEDSAMYFCAIGSGSGSYNEQFFGPGTRLTVL.

This clone was seen just once. The chain joins TRBV7-2 to TRBJ2-7; the match to TRBD2 covers 7 bases. In germline, CDR1 is SGHTA, CDR2 FQGNSA. The CDR3 contains 14 residues. Losses at the gene ends were 5 bases for V and 4 bases for J; bases not matched to a gene: 8. In DNA, the CDR3 is TGTGCCAGCAGCCTCCGGGGGGTCATTTACGAGCAGTACTTC. Translating gives CASSLRGVIYEQYF.

Worth noting for this clone: With a much larger clone just one base away, this may be a read error. CDR3 loop: CAWRPWREGREQHF. The CDR3 DNA reads TGTGCCTGGAGGCCCTGGCGGGAGGGCCGCGAGCAGCACTTC. V gene TRBV30 combines with J gene TRBJ2-7; TRBD2 matches at 9 bases. The CDR3 length is 14 residues. The germline gives CDR1 GTSNPN, CDR2 SVGIG (reference sequence).

The CDR3: CASSIRLGPYEQYF. The CDR3 DNA reads as TGTGCCAGTAGTATCCGACTAGGCCCCTACGAGCAGTACTTC. The chain recombines TRBV19 with TRBJ2-7; D is possibly TRBD2 (6 bases). The CDR3 length is 14 residues. Trimming took off 3 bases at V and 2 bases at J, with 11 bases between the two ends. Germline V gene lookup returns CDR1 LNHDA and CDR2 SQIVND (reference sequence). Full variable domain (outside the CDR3, taken from reference TRBV19 and TRBJ2-7): DGGITQSPKYLFRKEGQNVTLSCEQNLNHDAMYWYRQDPGQGLRLIYYSQIVNDFQKGDIAEGYSVSREKKESFPLTVTSAQKNPTAFYLCASSIRLGPYEQYFGPGTRLTVT.

This clone was detected only once. The V gene is TRBV19, the J gene TRBJ1-1, with TRBD1 matching 8 bases. The CDR3 runs to 14 residues. Germline CDR1 is LNHDA and CDR2 is SQIVND (reference sequence). With V trimmed by 4 bases and J by 10 bases, 11 bases remained unmatched. The CDR3 loop reads CASSREAGGVGAFF. As DNA, the CDR3 is TGTGCCAGTAGTAGGGAGGCAGGGGGCGTTGGAGCTTTCTTT.